Listed below are T cell receptor beta chains from one sample, sequenced in a study of PD-1 blockade in classical Hodgkin lymphoma. Generated by immunoSEQ multiplex PCR, the TCRdb table keeps only in-frame clones and is missing some. The sample includes tens of thousands of clones, around 83% seen only once; the top ten take roughly 0.43%. Material: CD4+ T cells from blood, obtained before the fourth cycle of nivolumab. The receptor source for this set is a human donor with classical Hodgkin lymphoma. CDR3s include the opening cysteine and the closing phenylalanine or tryptophan. The D gene is left open where the match is weak. Clone sizes are given selectively: once, few, many, or a class where the clone is expanded.

TRBJ1-5	14	.	.	TRBV5-5	TGTGCCAGCAGCTTGATGACTGCCAATCAGCCCCAGCATTTT	CASSLMTANQPQHF
TRBJ2-1	16	.	TRBD2	TRBV10-3	TGTGCCATCAGACGACCGGGACTAGCGGGGCTCAATGAGCAGTTCTTC	CAIRRPGLAGLNEQFF
TRBJ2-2	14	.	.	TRBV29-1	TGCAGCGTTGTGTCGGGGGCTCACACCGGGGAGCTGTTTTTT	CSVVSGAHTGELFF
TRBJ2-1	13	.	TRBD2	TRBV29-1	TGCAGCGTTTTAGCGGGAGGGCCCAATGAGCAGTTCTTC	CSVLAGGPNEQFF
TRBJ2-2	13	.	.	TRBV28	TGTGCCAGCGGGGGGGCCATCACCGGGGAGCTGTTTTTT	CASGGAITGELFF
TRBJ2-2	14	.	TRBD1	TRBV10-3	TGTGCCACCGAAACAGGGGGTTTCACCGGGGAGCTGTTTTTT	CATETGGFTGELFF
TRBJ2-7	14	.	.	TRBV7-9	TGTGCCAGCAGCACCGGAACAGGCTCCTACGAGCAGTACTTC	CASSTGTGSYEQYF
TRBJ2-1	13	.	.	TRBV2	TGTGCCAGCAGCCCCGCCGTTTACAATGAGCAGTTCTTC	CASSPAVYNEQFF
TRBJ2-1	16	.	TRBD2	TRBV5-4	TGTGCCAGCAGCTTGAATCCTAGCGGGAGCGCGAATGAGCAGTTCTTC	CASSLNPSGSANEQFF
TRBJ2-5	12	.	.	TRBV29-1	TGCAGCGGGCAGGGGGGTGGGGAGACCCAGTACTTC	CSGQGGGETQYF
TRBJ1-6	13	.	.	TRBV28	TGTGCCAGCAGGACCTCACAGAATTCACCCCTCCACTTT	CASRTSQNSPLHF
TRBJ2-2	16	.	TRBD1	TRBV15	TGTGCCACCAGCAGGAAGGGACAGCTGAACACCGGGGAGCTGTTTTTT	CATSRKGQLNTGELFF
TRBJ1-2	12	.	TRBD1	TRBV29-1	TGCAGCGTTGACCCAGGGGGGGGTGGCTACACCTTC	CSVDPGGGGYTF
TRBJ2-4	14	once	TRBD2	TRBV28	TGTGCCAGCAGTTTTAGCGGGGCCAAAAACATTCAGTACTTC	CASSFSGAKNIQYF
TRBJ2-2	13	.	.	TRBV6-5	TGTGCCAGCAGTTACGGGGGCAGCGGGGAGCTGTTTTTT	CASSYGGSGELFF
TRBJ2-3	14	.	.	TRBV9	TGTGCCAGCAGTAGCCCCCCCGGGGCCAGGGAGCAGTATTTT	CASSSPPGAREQYF
TRBJ2-6	17	.	.	TRBV19	TGTGCCAGTAGCCCTCTGGGGGCTCCCTCTGGGGCCAACGTCCTGACTTTC	CASSPLGAPSGANVLTF
TRBJ2-3	20	.	TRBD2	TRBV15	TGTGCCACCAGCAGAGATCTAGCGGGGGCCCCCCCGTTCGGTACAGATACGCAGTATTTT	CATSRDLAGAPPFGTDTQYF
TRBJ1-5	13	.	.	TRBV11-2	TGTGCCAGCAGCTTCACGAAGGGTCAGCCCCAGCATTTT	CASSFTKGQPQHF
TRBJ2-5	15	.	TRBD1	TRBV7-8	TGTGCCAGCAGCTTAGGGACAGGGAGTCGGGAGACCCAGTACTTC	CASSLGTGSRETQYF
TRBJ1-2	16	.	TRBD1	TRBV7-2	TGTGCCAGCAGCCCACCCGGCCTCGACAGGGGGAATGGCTACACCTTC	CASSPPGLDRGNGYTF
TRBJ2-1	19	.	TRBD2	TRBV23-1	TGCGCCAGCAGTCACTCTCACAGACTAGCGGGGAAGAACTACAATGAGCAGTTCTTC	CASSHSHRLAGKNYNEQFF
TRBJ1-1	14	.	.	TRBV11-1	TGTGCCAGCAGCTTGGTGGGGGGCTCGGCTGAAGCTTTCTTT	CASSLVGGSAEAFF
TRBJ1-6	17	.	.	TRBV28	TGTGCCAGCAGCCCGGACGGGGGGAGCTCCTATAATTCACCCCTCCACTTT	CASSPDGGSSYNSPLHF
TRBJ2-1	17	once	.	TRBV6-1	TGTGCCAGCAGTGAAGACAGGGTCACGAAGGTGGGCAATGAGCAGTTCTTC	CASSEDRVTKVGNEQFF
TRBJ1-2	13	.	.	TRBV6-5	TGTGCCAGCAGTTTGGGGGTGAACTATGGCTACACCTTC	CASSLGVNYGYTF
TRBJ2-5	13	once	.	TRBV7-2	TGTGCCAGCAGCTTGGCCGTACTGGAGACCCAGTACTTC	CASSLAVLETQYF
TRBJ2-1	15	once	TRBD2	TRBV7-2	TGTGCCAGCAGATGGGGCGGGAGCTCCTACAATGAGCAGTTCTTC	CASRWGGSSYNEQFF
TRBJ2-7	14	.	.	TRBV6-1	TGTGCCAGCAGTGCGACTGAGGGGCGGCACGAGCAGTACTTC	CASSATEGRHEQYF
TRBJ2-7	17	few	TRBD2	TRBV5-1	TGCGCCAGCAGCGCGGGGACTAGCGGGGGGACATCCTACGAGCAGTACTTC	CASSAGTSGGTSYEQYF
TRBJ2-1	16	.	.	TRBV10-1	TGCGCCAGCAGTGAGATACCTTCTAGAGGGTACAATGAGCAGTTCTTC	CASSEIPSRGYNEQFF
TRBJ2-1	15	.	TRBD2	TRBV5-1	TGCGCCAGCAGCTTTAGCGGGAGGGAGGGTCATGAGCAGTTCTTC	CASSFSGREGHEQFF
TRBJ2-5	15	.	TRBD1	TRBV19	TGTGCCAGTAGTAGCCGGGACAGGGGAGCGGAGACCCAGTACTTC	CASSSRDRGAETQYF
TRBJ2-5	18	.	TRBD2	TRBV4-1	TGCGCCAGCAGCCAAGATTCCAGCGGGAGGGTGGGCCAAGAGACCCAGTACTTC	CASSQDSSGRVGQETQYF
TRBJ2-1	17	.	TRBD2	TRBV18	TGTGCCAGCTCACCACCGAGTGGCGGACTAGCGGCCAATGAGCAGTTCTTC	CASSPPSGGLAANEQFF
TRBJ1-2	13	.	TRBD1	TRBV6-1	TGTGCCAGCAAAGGCGGGACAGTCTATGGCTACACCTTC	CASKGGTVYGYTF
TRBJ1-3	15	.	.	TRBV19	TGTGCCAGTAGTTCAAGAGGGACCTCTGGAAACACCATATATTTT	CASSSRGTSGNTIYF
TRBJ2-7	16	.	TRBD1	TRBV5-5	TGTGCCAGCAGCTTGGAACCGGGACAGGGGGCCTACGAGCAGTACTTC	CASSLEPGQGAYEQYF
TRBJ2-1	12	.	.	TRBV7-8	TGTGCCAGCAGCTTCGGGTTCCGTGAGCAGTTCTTC	CASSFGFREQFF
TRBJ2-7	14	.	.	TRBV7-2	TGTGCCAGCAGCTTAGTTGGCAGTTCCTACGAGCAGTACTTC	CASSLVGSSYEQYF
TRBJ2-3	17	.	.	TRBV4-1	TGCGCCAGCAGCCTCCCTCAGGGGGGGGATTTTTTAGATACGCAGTATTTT	CASSLPQGGDFLDTQYF
TRBJ2-2	17	.	.	TRBV10-1	TGCGCCAGCAGTGAAGCCCTCGGCGGGCAGAACACCGGGGAGCTGTTTTTT	CASSEALGGQNTGELFF